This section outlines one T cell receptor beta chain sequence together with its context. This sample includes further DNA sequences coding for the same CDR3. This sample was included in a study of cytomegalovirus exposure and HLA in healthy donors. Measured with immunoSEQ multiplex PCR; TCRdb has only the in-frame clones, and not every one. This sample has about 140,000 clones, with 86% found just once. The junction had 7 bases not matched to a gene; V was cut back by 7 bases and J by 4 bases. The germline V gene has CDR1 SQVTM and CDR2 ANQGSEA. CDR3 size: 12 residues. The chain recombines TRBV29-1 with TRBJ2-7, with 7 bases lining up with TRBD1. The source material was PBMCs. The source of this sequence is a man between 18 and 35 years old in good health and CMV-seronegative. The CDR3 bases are TGCAGCGGGGGACAGAGCTCTTACGAGCAGTACTTC. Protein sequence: CSGGQSSYEQYF.